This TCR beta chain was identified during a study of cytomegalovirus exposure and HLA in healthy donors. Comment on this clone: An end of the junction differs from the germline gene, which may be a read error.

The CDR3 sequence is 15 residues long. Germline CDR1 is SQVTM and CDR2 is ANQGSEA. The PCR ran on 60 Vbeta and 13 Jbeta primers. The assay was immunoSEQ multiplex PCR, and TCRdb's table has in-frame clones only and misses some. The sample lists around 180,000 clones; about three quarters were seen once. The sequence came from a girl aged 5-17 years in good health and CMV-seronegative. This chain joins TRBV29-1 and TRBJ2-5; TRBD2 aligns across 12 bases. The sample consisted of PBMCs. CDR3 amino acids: CSVARLAGEQETPYF. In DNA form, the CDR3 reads TGCAGCGTCGCCCGACTAGCGGGGGAACAAGAGACCCCGTACTTC.